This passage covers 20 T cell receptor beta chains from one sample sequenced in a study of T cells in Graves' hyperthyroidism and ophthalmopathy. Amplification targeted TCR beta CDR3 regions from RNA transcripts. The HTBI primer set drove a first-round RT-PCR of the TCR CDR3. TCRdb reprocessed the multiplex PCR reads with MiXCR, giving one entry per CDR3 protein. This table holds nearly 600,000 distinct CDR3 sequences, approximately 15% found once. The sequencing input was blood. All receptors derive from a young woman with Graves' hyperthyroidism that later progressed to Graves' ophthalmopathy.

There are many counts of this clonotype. The DNA for the CDR3 is TGTGCCAGCTCACCGTCAGAGGGGGAGAGAGCTTTCTTT. This sequence encodes CASSPSEGERAFF. This sequence joins TRBV18 and TRBJ1-1, with D maybe TRBD1 (6 bases). With 3 bases removed from V and 10 bases from J, the gap between germline ends came to 15 bases. The CDR3 contains 13 residues. Germline values: CDR1 KGHSH, CDR2 LQKENI.

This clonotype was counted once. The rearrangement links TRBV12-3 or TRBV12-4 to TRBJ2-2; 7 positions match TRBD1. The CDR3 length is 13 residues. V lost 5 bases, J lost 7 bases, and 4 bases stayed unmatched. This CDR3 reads CASSDGTDGELFF. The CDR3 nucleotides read TGTGCCAGCAGTGATGGGACAGACGGGGAGCTGTTTTTT.

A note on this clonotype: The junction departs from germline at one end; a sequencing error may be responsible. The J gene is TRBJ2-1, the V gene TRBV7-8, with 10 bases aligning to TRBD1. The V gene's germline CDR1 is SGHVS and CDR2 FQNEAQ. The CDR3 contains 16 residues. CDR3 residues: CASSPQGQGLYNGQFF. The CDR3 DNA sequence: TGTGCCAGCAGCCCTCAGGGACAGGGGCTTTACAATGGGCAGTTCTTC. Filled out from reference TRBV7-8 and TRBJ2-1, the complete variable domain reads GAGVSQSPRYKVAKRGQDVALRCDPISGHVSLFWYQQALGQGPEFLTYFQNEAQLDKSGLPSDRFFAERPEGSVSTLKIQRTQQEDSAVYLCASSPQGQGLYNGQFFGPGTRLTVL.

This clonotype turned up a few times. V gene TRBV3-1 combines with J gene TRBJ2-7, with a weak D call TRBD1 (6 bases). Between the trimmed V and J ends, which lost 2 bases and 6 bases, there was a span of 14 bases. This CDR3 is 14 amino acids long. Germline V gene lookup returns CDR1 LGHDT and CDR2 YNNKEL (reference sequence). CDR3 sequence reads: CASSQLDRLIEQYF. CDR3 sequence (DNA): TGTGCCAGCAGCCAACTTGACAGGCTGATCGAGCAGTACTTC.

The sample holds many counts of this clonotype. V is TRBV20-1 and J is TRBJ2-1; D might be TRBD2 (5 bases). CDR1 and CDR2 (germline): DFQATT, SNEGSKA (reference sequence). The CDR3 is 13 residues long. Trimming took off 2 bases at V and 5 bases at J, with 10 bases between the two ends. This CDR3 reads CSARRGIHNEQFF. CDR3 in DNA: TGCAGTGCTAGACGGGGAATACACAATGAGCAGTTCTTC.

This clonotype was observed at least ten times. The CDR3 DNA reads as TGTGCCAGCAGCTTAGATCTATTGGTGAACACTGAAGCTTTCTTT. It yields the protein CASSLDLLVNTEAFF. The V gene is TRBV11-3, the J gene TRBJ1-1; D unclear. The germline V gene encodes CDR1 SGHNT and CDR2 YENEEA. This CDR3 region has 15 residues. The V end lost 0 bases, the J end lost 0 bases, and 8 bases lay between the germline ends.

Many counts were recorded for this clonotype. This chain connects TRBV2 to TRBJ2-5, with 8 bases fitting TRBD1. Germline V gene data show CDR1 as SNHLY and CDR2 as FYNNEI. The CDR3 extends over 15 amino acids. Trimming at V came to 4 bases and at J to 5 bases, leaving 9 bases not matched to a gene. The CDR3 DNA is TGTGCCAGCAGTGTACAGGGGGGCCTAAAGGAGACCCAGTACTTC. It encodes CASSVQGGLKETQYF.

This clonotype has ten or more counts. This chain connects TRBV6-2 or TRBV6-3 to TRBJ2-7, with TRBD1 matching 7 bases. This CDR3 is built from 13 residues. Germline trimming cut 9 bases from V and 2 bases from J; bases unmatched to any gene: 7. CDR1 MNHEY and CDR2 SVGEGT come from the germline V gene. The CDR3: CASRGGTTYEQYF. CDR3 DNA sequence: TGTGCCAGTCGAGGGGGCACGACCTACGAGCAGTACTTC.

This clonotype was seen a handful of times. CDR3 protein: CAWSVPGLGIYNEQFF. In DNA form, the CDR3 reads TGTGCCTGGAGTGTACCGGGACTAGGGATATACAATGAGCAGTTCTTC. This chain joins TRBV30 and TRBJ2-1; 8 nucleotides align to TRBD2. Losses at the gene ends were 0 bases for V and 4 bases for J; bases not matched to a gene: 8. This CDR3 region has 16 residues. Germline-derived CDR1 and CDR2 are GTSNPN and SVGIG (reference sequence).

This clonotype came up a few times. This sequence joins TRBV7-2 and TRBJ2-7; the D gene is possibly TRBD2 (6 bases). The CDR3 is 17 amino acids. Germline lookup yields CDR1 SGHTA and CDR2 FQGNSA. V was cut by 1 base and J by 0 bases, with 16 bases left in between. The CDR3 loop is CASSLGALALPSYEQYF. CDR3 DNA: TGTGCCAGCAGCTTAGGTGCCCTAGCGCTCCCCTCCTACGAGCAGTACTTC.

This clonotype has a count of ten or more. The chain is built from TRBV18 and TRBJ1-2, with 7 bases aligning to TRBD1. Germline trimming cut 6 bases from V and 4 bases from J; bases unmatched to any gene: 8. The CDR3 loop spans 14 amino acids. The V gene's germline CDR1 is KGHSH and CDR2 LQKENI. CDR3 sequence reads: CASSPGQDLYGYTF. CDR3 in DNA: TGTGCCAGCTCGCCAGGACAGGACCTCTATGGCTACACCTTC.

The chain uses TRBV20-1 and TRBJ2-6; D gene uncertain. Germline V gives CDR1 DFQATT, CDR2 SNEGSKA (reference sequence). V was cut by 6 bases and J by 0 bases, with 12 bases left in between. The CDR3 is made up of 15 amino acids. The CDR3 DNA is TGCAGTGCCTCAGACACCCTCTCTGGGGCCAACGTCCTGACTTTC. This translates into CSASDTLSGANVLTF.

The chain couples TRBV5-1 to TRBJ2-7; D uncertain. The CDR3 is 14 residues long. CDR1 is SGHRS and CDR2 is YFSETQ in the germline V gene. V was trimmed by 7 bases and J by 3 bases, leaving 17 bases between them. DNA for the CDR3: TGCGCCAGCGGCCAGAGTCCCCTACTCTACGAGCAGTACTTC. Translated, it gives CASGQSPLLYEQYF.

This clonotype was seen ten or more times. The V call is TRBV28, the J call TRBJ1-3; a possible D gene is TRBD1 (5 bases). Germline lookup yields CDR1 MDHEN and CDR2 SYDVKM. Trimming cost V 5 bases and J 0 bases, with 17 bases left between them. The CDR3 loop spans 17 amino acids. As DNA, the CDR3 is TGTGCCAGCAGTGGAGGCCCCAGGGCTTTCTCTGGAAACACCATATATTTT. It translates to CASSGGPRAFSGNTIYF.

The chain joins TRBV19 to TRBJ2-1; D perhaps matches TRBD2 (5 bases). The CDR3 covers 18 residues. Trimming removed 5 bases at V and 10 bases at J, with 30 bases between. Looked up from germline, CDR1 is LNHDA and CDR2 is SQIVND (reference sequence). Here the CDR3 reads CASSLELDGLGAVTEQFF. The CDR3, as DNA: TGTGCCAGTAGTCTCGAACTCGACGGACTGGGCGCGGTTACCGAGCAGTTCTTC.

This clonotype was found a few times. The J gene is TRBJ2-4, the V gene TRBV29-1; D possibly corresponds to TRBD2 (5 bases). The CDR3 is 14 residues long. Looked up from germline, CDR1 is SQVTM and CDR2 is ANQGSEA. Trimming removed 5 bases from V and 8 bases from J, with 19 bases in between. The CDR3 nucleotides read TGCAGCGTTCGAGAAAAATTTCGGGGAGACATTCAGTACTTC. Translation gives CSVREKFRGDIQYF.

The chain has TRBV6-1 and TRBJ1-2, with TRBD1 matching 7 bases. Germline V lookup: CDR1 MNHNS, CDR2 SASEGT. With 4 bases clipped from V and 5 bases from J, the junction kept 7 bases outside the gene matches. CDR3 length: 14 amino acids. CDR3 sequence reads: CASSARQGTYGYTF. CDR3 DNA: TGTGCCAGCAGTGCAAGACAGGGAACATATGGCTACACCTTC.

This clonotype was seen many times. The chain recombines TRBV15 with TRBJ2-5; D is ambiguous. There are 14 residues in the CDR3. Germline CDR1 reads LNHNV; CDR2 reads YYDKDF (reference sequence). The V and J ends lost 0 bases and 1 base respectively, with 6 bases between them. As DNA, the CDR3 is TGTGCCACCAGCAGAGATACCACCCAAGAGACCCAGTACTTC. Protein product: CATSRDTTQETQYF.

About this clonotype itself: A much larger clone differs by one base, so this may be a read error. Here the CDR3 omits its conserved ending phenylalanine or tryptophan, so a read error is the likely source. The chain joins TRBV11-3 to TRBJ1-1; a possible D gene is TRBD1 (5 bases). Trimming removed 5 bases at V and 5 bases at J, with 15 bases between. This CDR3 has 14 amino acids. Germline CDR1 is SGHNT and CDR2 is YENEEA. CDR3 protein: CASSPGGVGTEAFI. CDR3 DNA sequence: TGTGCCAGCAGCCCCGGAGGGGTGGGGACTGAAGCTTTCATT.

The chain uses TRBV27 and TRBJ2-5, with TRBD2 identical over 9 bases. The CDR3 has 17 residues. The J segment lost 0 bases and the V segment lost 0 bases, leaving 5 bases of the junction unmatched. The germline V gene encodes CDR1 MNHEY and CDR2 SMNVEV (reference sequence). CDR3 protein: CASSLSRLAGYQETQYF. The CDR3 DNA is TGTGCCAGCAGTTTATCGAGGCTAGCGGGGTACCAAGAGACCCAGTACTTC.